This is a list of T cell receptor beta chains from one sample in a study of T cells in Graves' hyperthyroidism and ophthalmopathy. TCRdb re-derived calls from the multiplex PCR reads in MiXCR, one entry per CDR3 protein. The sample has 550,000 to 700,000 distinct CDR3 sequences, roughly 14% seen once. The sample comprised blood. The source of these receptors is a woman in her thirties or forties with Graves' ophthalmopathy. The CDR3 runs from the conserved cysteine through the conserved F or W. D genes are given only for firm matches.

j_call,d_call,v_call,cdr3_aa
TRBJ1-5,-,TRBV6-1,CASSEAFDQPQHF
TRBJ2-2,-,TRBV12-3/TRBV12-4,CASRDSWFGELFF
TRBJ1-2,-,TRBV19,CASSADGFYGYTF
TRBJ2-7,TRBD1,TRBV4-1,CASSQTGVGNEQYF
TRBJ2-7,TRBD1,TRBV28,CASSLTGQGSYEQYF
TRBJ1-5,-,TRBV18,CASSPGGFQPQHF
TRBJ2-7,-,TRBV20-1,CSARTTRKQGSREASYEQYF
TRBJ1-1,-,TRBV27,CASCSGLPMNTEAFF
TRBJ2-7,TRBD1,TRBV10-1,CASSEDRGSYEQYF
TRBJ2-2,TRBD1,TRBV6-4,CASRTGGTTSNTGELFF